This entry concerns a single T cell receptor beta chain. Germline CDR1 and CDR2: SGDLS and YYNGEE. After removal of 4 bases from V and 3 bases from J, the junction contained 8 bases not matched to a gene. CDR3 size: 15 residues. This specimen belongs to a study of blood T cell repertoires in COVID-19. Method: immunoSEQ multiplex PCR; TCRdb's copy keeps in-frame clones and lacks some. The sample lists about 68,000 clones, almost 85% occurring once. The receptor comes from a man aged 50 to 59 with acute or convalescent COVID-19. Sequences were obtained from peripheral blood. The chain recombines TRBV9 with TRBJ1-1; the match to TRBD1 covers 8 bases. CDR3 nucleotide sequence: TGTGCCAGCAGCCCCCGGGACAGGAGGGACACTGAAGCTTTCTTT. This sequence encodes CASSPRDRRDTEAFF. Full variable domain (remainder filled in from reference TRBV9 and TRBJ1-1): DSGVTQTPKHLITATGQRVTLRCSPRSGDLSVYWYQQSLDQGLQFLIQYYNGEERAKGNILERFSAQQFPDLHSELNLSSLELGDSALYFCASSPRDRRDTEAFFGQGTRLTVV.